Included here is one T cell receptor beta chain sequence, with context. These data belong to a study of blood T cell repertoires in COVID-19. About the study: Spain, Italy and the United States supplied samples that represented acute and convalescent COVID-19.

The germline V gene has CDR1 LNHDA and CDR2 SQIVND (reference sequence). The CDR3 loop spans 13 amino acids. V was cut by 1 base and J by 6 bases, with 10 bases left in between. Original analysis: Reference gene primer amplification gave estimated nucleated cell counts. Sequencing used immunoSEQ multiplex PCR; TCRdb keeps in-frame clones, though not all of them. D and trimming were read from the DNA, whereas the V and J calls and clone size are those reported in that table. The data contain hundreds of thousands of clones, nearly 90% of them seen just once; the ten biggest clones take up approximately 12%.

The source is a woman under 30 who had recovered from COVID-19. Sample: peripheral blood. This chain uses TRBV19 with TRBJ2-7; TRBD2 is a possible D gene (5 bases). The CDR3 region is CASSIVGGTEQYF. Written as DNA, the CDR3 is TGTGCCAGTAGTATAGTAGGAGGAACCGAGCAGTACTTC.